What follows are 11 T cell receptor beta chains derived from one specimen sequenced in a study of CD8+CD57+ T cells in acquired aplastic anemia. In patients chosen for sequencing, flow cytometry had shown CD8+CD57+ cell expansion. TCR beta VDJ and CDR3 profiling used genomic DNA as template. TCRdb independently ran MiXCR on the reads; one entry per CDR3 protein. Among 200,000 to 300,000 distinct CDR3 sequences listed, less than 85% were seen once. Specimen: sorted CD4+, CD8+, or CD8+CD57+ T cells (not recorded which) from PBMCs. Receptors were obtained from a human donor with aplastic anemia.

In the case of this clonotype: A read error may produce the germline difference seen at one junction end. The chain has TRBV24-1 and TRBJ2-3; 8 bases are shared with TRBD1. The J call is doubtful: the DNA matches TRBJ2-2 better. CDR3 length: 13 amino acids. The germline gives CDR1 KGHDR, CDR2 SFDVKD. This chain's CDR3 is CATWAGGTGKLFF. As DNA, the CDR3 is TGTGCCACCTGGGCAGGGGGCACCGGGAAGCTGTTTTTT.

V is TRBV7-3 and J is TRBJ2-7; D is tentatively TRBD1 or TRBD2 (5 bases each). V shed 10 bases and J shed 6 bases, with 22 bases lying between them. The length of the CDR3 is 14 residues. Germline CDR1 reads SGHTA; CDR2 reads FQGTGA. The CDR3 DNA is TGTGCCACCTGCGGCCGGGGCCTAGCCGTCGAGCAGTACTTC. Translation: CATCGRGLAVEQYF. Together with reference TRBV7-3 and TRBJ2-7, the CDR3 gives the full variable domain: GAGVSQTPSNKVTEKGKYVELRCDPISGHTALYWYRQSLGQGPEFLIYFQGTGAADDSGLPNDRFFAVRPEGSVSTLKIQRTERGDSAVYLCATCGRGLAVEQYFGPGTRLTVT.

The rearrangement links TRBV7-2 to TRBJ2-6; D may match TRBD1 or TRBD2 (5 bases each). Deletions cut 3 bases from V and 11 bases from J, with 23 bases between. Germline CDR1 SGHTA, CDR2 FQGNSA. This CDR3 is built from 17 residues. The DNA for the CDR3 is TGTGCCAGCAGCTTGGCAAGGGGCGCCGACTATGGCTACGTCCTGACTTTC. Amino acid sequence: CASSLARGADYGYVLTF.

The chain has TRBV7-8 and TRBJ2-3, with TRBD2 matching over 7 bases. Per the germline V gene, CDR1 is SGHVS and CDR2 is FQNEAQ. CDR3 length equals 15 residues. The junction had 16 bases not matched to a gene; V was cut back by 1 base and J by 15 bases. Written as DNA, the CDR3 is TGTGCCAGCAGCTTAGTGGGAGGGCCCGATACGCAGCATTATTTT. Amino acids: CASSLVGGPDTQHYF.

The gene calls are TRBV19 and TRBJ2-3, with 13 bases matching TRBD2. The CDR3 totals 18 residues. Germline CDR1 LNHDA, CDR2 SQIVND (reference sequence). V shed 3 bases and J 11 bases; nucleotides not matched to a gene: 17. CDR3 DNA sequence: TGTGCCAGTAGTATGGTCCCGACTAGCGGGGGGAAAAGGGATGAGCAGTATTTT. Its translation: CASSMVPTSGGKRDEQYF. Drawing the rest from reference TRBV19 and TRBJ2-3, the complete variable domain is DGGITQSPKYLFRKEGQNVTLSCEQNLNHDAMYWYRQDPGQGLRLIYYSQIVNDFQKGDIAEGYSVSREKKESFPLTVTSAQKNPTAFYLCASSMVPTSGGKRDEQYFGPGTRLTVL.

Points on this clonotype: An end of the junction differs from the germline gene, which may be a read error. The chain is built from TRBV9 and TRBJ2-3, with D possibly TRBD1 on 5 matching bases. Germline V gives CDR1 SGDLS, CDR2 YYNGEE. CDR3 size: 13 residues. CDR3 DNA: TGTGCCAGCAGCGTAGAAGGGGTTTCGTCGCAGCCCTTT. It specifies CASSVEGVSSQPF.

V usage is TRBV7-6 and J usage is TRBJ1-1; D remains ambiguous. The V and J ends lost 3 bases and 3 bases respectively, with 17 bases between them. This CDR3 is built from 16 residues. Germline values: CDR1 SGHVS, CDR2 FNYEAQ. CDR3 nucleotide sequence: TGTGCCAGCAGCTTGGTAGAAATTGGCAAGCACACTGAAGCTTTCTTT. This translates into CASSLVEIGKHTEAFF.

This clonotype occurred a few times. This sequence joins TRBV7-2 and TRBJ2-1; unclear D gene. CDR1 SGHTA and CDR2 FQGNSA come from the germline V gene. The V and J ends lost 1 base and 8 bases respectively, with 9 bases between them. The CDR3 is 13 amino acids. In nucleotides, the CDR3 is TGTGCCAGCAGCTTAGTTTCCGGCGATGAGCAGTTCTTC. Protein product: CASSLVSGDEQFF.

This clonotype was observed once. At one end the junction does not follow the germline gene, possibly because of a read error. The rearrangement joins TRBV5-6 to TRBJ2-5; D unresolved. The CDR3 loop spans 14 amino acids. Looked up from germline, CDR1 is SGHDT and CDR2 is YYEEEE. Here the CDR3 reads CATSLGSSRETQYF. The CDR3 coding sequence is TGTGCCACCAGCTTGGGGTCCAGCCGGGAGACCCAGTACTTC.

CDR3 region: CASSFESSEGRDLQFF. As DNA, the CDR3 is TGTGCCAGCAGCTTTGAAAGCAGCGAGGGGCGGGATTTGCAGTTCTTC. The chain links TRBV7-6 to TRBJ2-1; the D gene is possibly TRBD2 (6 bases). CDR3 length: 16 amino acids. Trimming stripped 3 bases from V and 12 bases from J, with 24 bases between. Germline V CDR1 and CDR2: SGHVS, FNYEAQ.

As DNA, the CDR3 is TGTGCCAGCAGCCAGGGACATTCCCACTATGGCTACACCTTC. Its protein is CASSQGHSHYGYTF. The chain employs TRBV6-5 and TRBJ1-2; possible D gene TRBD1, 6 bases. Germline assignment: CDR1 MNHEY and CDR2 SVGAGI. V lost 6 bases, J lost 3 bases, and 14 bases lay in between. The length of the CDR3 is 14 residues.